A single T cell receptor (beta chain) is shown here with its context. Its specificity is not known. Sequencing libraries made from TCR beta cDNA carried unique molecular identifiers. With about 0.95 to 10 million T cells as the source, approximately 500,000 cDNA molecules resulted. One entry per CDR3 protein, called by TCRdb with MiXCR from the PCR reads. The sample has some 690,000 distinct CDR3 sequences, around 27% seen once; the top ten hold approximately 0.6%. These data originate in a study of post-analysis software for immune sequencing data. Study-wide findings and caveats: Four to six TRBV segments, including TRBV5-6, TRBV5-1 and TRBV20-1, were more frequent in patients than controls. Compared with controls, patients showed significantly lower normalized Chao1 diversity. F measure clustering grouped samples strongly by preparation batch.

The CDR3 totals 12 residues. In germline, CDR1 is MDHEN, CDR2 SYDVKM. Trimming removed 8 bases at V and 2 bases at J, with 9 bases between. The TCR comes from a girl aged 10 to 17 with multiple sclerosis. Sequencing was done on a sample of blood. This sequence joins TRBV28 and TRBJ1-2, with D uncertain. The CDR3: CASREDNYGYTF. CDR3 in DNA: TGTGCCAGCCGAGAGGACAACTATGGCTACACCTTC.